A single sample gave rise to the 17 T cell receptor beta chains below, sequenced in a study of blood T cell repertoires in COVID-19. Clones were sequenced by immunoSEQ multiplex PCR, and TCRdb holds only the in-frame ones, with some missing. Seen here are fewer than 250,000 clones, about nine tenths observed once, and the top ten hold 2.6%. Material: PBMCs or T cells enriched from blood (not recorded which). Receptor source: a woman younger than 45 with acute COVID-19.

The chain recombines TRBV25-1 with TRBJ2-5; 8 nucleotides match TRBD1. From germline, CDR1 is MGHDK and CDR2 SYGVNS. The CDR3 extends over 16 amino acids. V trimming: 1 base; J trimming: 4 bases; junction bases outside the gene matches: 8. CDR3 bases: TGTGCCAGCAGTGAATGGCGGTCCGGGACAGGAGAGACCCAGTACTTC. Protein product: CASSEWRSGTGETQYF.

This clone has a handful of counts. V is TRBV4-3 and J is TRBJ1-5, with 8 positions matching TRBD1. The CDR3 totals 19 residues. V trimming: 1 base; J trimming: 0 bases; junction bases outside the gene matches: 11. Germline V lookup: CDR1 LGHNA, CDR2 YSLEER. Here the CDR3 DNA reads TGCGCCAGCAGCCAAGCAAGGACAGGGAAGACCTATAGCAATCAGCCCCAGCATTTT. Translated, it gives CASSQARTGKTYSNQPQHF.

This chain uses TRBV7-9 with TRBJ1-1, with D uncertain. This CDR3 contains 12 residues. CDR1 is SEHNR, CDR2 FQNEAQ, per germline (reference sequence). Trimming took off 5 bases at V and 8 bases at J, with 12 bases between the two ends. CDR3 residues: CASSPGLFEAFF. DNA for the CDR3: TGTGCCAGCAGCCCCGGACTTTTCGAAGCTTTCTTT.

The chain employs TRBV27 and TRBJ1-5; 7 bases agree with TRBD1. Germline-derived CDR1 and CDR2 are MNHEY and SMNVEV (reference sequence). Germline trimming cut 5 bases from V and 7 bases from J; bases unmatched to any gene: 11. There are 15 residues in the CDR3. The CDR3 nucleotides read TGTGCCAGCAGTGGATCGACAGGGTTGGGACAGCCCCAGCATTTT. Its translation: CASSGSTGLGQPQHF.

The chain links TRBV7-9 to TRBJ2-3, with D possibly being TRBD1 (6 bases). CDR3 length equals 15 residues. Trimming shortened V by 10 bases and J by 0 bases, and 17 bases separated the two germline ends. Germline CDR1 SEHNR, CDR2 FQNEAQ (reference sequence). CDR3 protein: CATRTDSTSTDTQYF. CDR3 DNA: TGTGCCACCCGGACAGATAGTACTAGCACAGATACGCAGTATTTT.

The chain is built from TRBV5-8 and TRBJ2-3, with 8 bases aligning to TRBD1. Germline values: CDR1 SGHTS, CDR2 YDEGEE. This CDR3 is 14 amino acids long. The junction had 6 bases not matched to a gene; V was cut back by 7 bases and J by 2 bases. The CDR3: CASRTDRDTDTQYF. The CDR3 DNA reads as TGTGCCAGCCGGACGGACAGGGACACAGATACGCAGTATTTT.

This sequence joins TRBV6-5 and TRBJ1-5, with 9 nucleotides matching TRBD1. CDR1 is MNHEY and CDR2 is SVGAGI in the germline V gene. The CDR3 is 14 amino acids. The ends lost 7 bases at V and 4 bases at J; junction bases unmatched: 5. Here the CDR3 DNA reads TGTGCCAGCACTCCGGGACAGGGTAATCAGCCCCAGCATTTT. Translating it yields CASTPGQGNQPQHF.

The rearrangement uses TRBV27 and TRBJ2-5, with TRBD2 identical over 10 bases. Germline V gene data show CDR1 as MNHEY and CDR2 as SMNVEV (reference sequence). V was pared by 5 bases and J by 1 base, with 13 bases of the junction left unmatched. The CDR3 totals 18 residues. CDR3 bases: TGTGCCAGCAGTCACCACCCCGAGACTAGCGGGCTCCAAGAGACCCAGTACTTC. Residues: CASSHHPETSGLQETQYF.

V is TRBV11-2 and J is TRBJ1-1, with D unclear. The ends were cut back, 1 base at V and 1 base at J, with 7 bases in the middle. The V gene's germline CDR1 is SGHAT and CDR2 FQNNGV. This CDR3 has 14 residues. The CDR3 protein is CASSLGPKNTEAFF. The DNA for the CDR3 is TGTGCCAGCAGCTTAGGCCCTAAGAACACTGAAGCTTTCTTT.

This chain links TRBV5-1 with TRBJ2-7; tentatively, D is TRBD2 (6 bases). Germline values: CDR1 SGHRS, CDR2 YFSETQ. The CDR3 runs to 14 residues. The V end was cut by 0 bases, the J end by 11 bases, with 18 bases between. In nucleotides, the CDR3 is TGCGCCAGCAGCTTGGGTTGGACGGGAGCTGAGGAGTACTTC. It is translated as CASSLGWTGAEEYF.

This sequence joins TRBV7-2 and TRBJ2-1; possibly TRBD2 for D (6 bases). The CDR3 has 14 residues. The germline V and J ends were trimmed by 5 bases and 4 bases, with 12 bases remaining between them. Germline lookup yields CDR1 SGHTA and CDR2 FQGNSA. CDR3 protein: CASSIRRGYNEQFF. DNA of the CDR3: TGTGCCAGCAGCATCCGGCGGGGTTACAATGAGCAGTTCTTC.

The genes are TRBV5-1 and TRBJ1-1; maybe TRBD1 (5 bases). In germline, CDR1 is SGHRS, CDR2 YFSETQ. The CDR3 contains 16 residues. Trimming pared 1 base from V and 0 bases from J, leaving 13 bases between. The CDR3 loop reads CASSLRLGPMNTEAFF. The CDR3 bases are TGCGCCAGCAGCTTGAGGTTGGGGCCGATGAACACTGAAGCTTTCTTT. Drawing the rest from reference TRBV5-1 and TRBJ1-1, the complete variable domain is KAGVTQTPRYLIKTRGQQVTLSCSPISGHRSVSWYQQTPGQGLQFLFEYFSETQRNKGNFPGRFSGRQFSNSRSEMNVSTLELGDSALYLCASSLRLGPMNTEAFFGQGTRLTVV.

The J gene is TRBJ2-1, the V gene TRBV19; D gene unclear. V lost 8 bases to trimming and J lost 1 base, with 6 bases between them. The length of the CDR3 is 12 residues. The germline CDR1 and CDR2 sequences are LNHDA and SQIVND (reference sequence). The CDR3 nucleotides are TGTGCCAGTGCAGGTTCCTACAATGAGCAGTTCTTC. Protein: CASAGSYNEQFF.

The chain links TRBV5-6 to TRBJ2-7, with unresolved D. Trimming stripped 0 bases from V and 0 bases from J, with 7 bases between. The germline CDR1 and CDR2 sequences are SGHDT and YYEEEE. The CDR3 totals 14 residues. The CDR3 spells CASSLVESSYEQYF. The CDR3 DNA sequence: TGTGCCAGCAGCTTGGTTGAGAGCTCCTACGAGCAGTACTTC. Drawing the rest from reference TRBV5-6 and TRBJ2-7, the complete variable domain is DAGVTQSPTHLIKTRGQQVTLRCSPKSGHDTVSWYQQALGQGPQFIFQYYEEEERQRGNFPDRFSGHQFPNYSSELNVNALLLGDSALYLCASSLVESSYEQYFGPGTRLTVT.

The V call is TRBV18, the J call TRBJ2-1; possible D gene TRBD1, 5 bases. The CDR3 runs to 13 residues. In germline, CDR1 is KGHSH, CDR2 LQKENI. V was clipped by 6 bases and J by 5 bases, with 11 bases between them. CDR3: CASSTDRNNEQFF. CDR3 sequence (DNA): TGTGCCAGCTCGACCGACAGAAACAATGAGCAGTTCTTC.

This chain uses TRBV19 with TRBJ2-1, with 8 positions matching TRBD1. Germline V CDR1 and CDR2: LNHDA, SQIVND (reference sequence). The CDR3 is made up of 15 amino acids. With 7 bases clipped from V and 1 base from J, the junction kept 6 bases outside the gene matches. The CDR3 reads CASKKDRESYNEQFF. The CDR3 DNA sequence: TGTGCCAGTAAAAAGGACAGGGAATCCTACAATGAGCAGTTCTTC.

This chain connects TRBV18 to TRBJ1-5; 7 bases match TRBD1. Germline V lookup: CDR1 KGHSH, CDR2 LQKENI. V was pared by 5 bases and J by 7 bases, with 5 bases of the junction left unmatched. The CDR3 contains 13 residues. The CDR3 nucleotides are TGTGCCAGCTCATACGACAGGGCACAGCCCCAGCATTTT. Amino acids: CASSYDRAQPQHF.